This T cell receptor beta chain was found in a study of T cells after yellow fever vaccination. Findings and caveats of the study: The secondary response showed a weaker magnitude and a faster peak, day 5 versus 15. FACS-sorted repertoires might harbor abundant contaminating clonotypes from the bulk population. Booster sampling recovered most clones from primary vaccination (96% CD4, just over 85% CD8).

This clonotype was seen many times. Antigen specificity is unknown. The CDR3 runs to 13 residues. Trimming stripped 6 bases from V and 5 bases from J, with 11 bases between. Germline V gene sequence: CDR1 ENHRY, CDR2 SYGVKD. A 5'RACE template-switching step, the method used to make TCR cDNA, added a universal primer site and UMIs. TCRdb redid the calling of the 5' RACE reads with MiXCR, one entry per CDR3 protein. The repertoire holds around 310,000 distinct CDR3 sequences, with more than 3% as singletons. V is TRBV10-3 and J is TRBJ2-1; unclear D gene. This TCR was sampled from a man aged 18 to 29 who received the YFV17D yellow fever vaccine. Sequencing was performed on PBMCs, taken on the day of the yellow fever booster vaccination. The CDR3 here is CAIRGLDDNEQFF. The CDR3 nucleotides read TGTGCCATCAGGGGCCTAGATGACAATGAGCAGTTCTTC.